What follows are 2 T cell receptor beta chains derived from one specimen sequenced in a study of cytomegalovirus exposure and HLA in healthy donors. Assay: immunoSEQ multiplex PCR; the TCRdb copy retains only in-frame clones and omits some. The data hold tens of thousands of clones, with just under 95% observed a single time. The sequenced material came from PBMCs. The receptors shown here come from a man aged 18 to 30 in good health and CMV-seropositive.

The chain recombines TRBV5-4 with TRBJ1-1; 8 positions match TRBD1. Germline V lookup: CDR1 SGHNT, CDR2 YYREEE (reference sequence). This CDR3 region has 14 residues. V was pared by 4 bases and J by 3 bases, with 5 bases of the junction left unmatched. The CDR3, as DNA: TGTGCCAGCAGCGCAGGGGGCTGGGACACTGAAGCTTTCTTT. Amino acid sequence: CASSAGGWDTEAFF.

The genes are TRBV7-2 and TRBJ2-7, with 9 bases lining up with TRBD2. J was trimmed by 5 bases and V by 7 bases; bases with no gene match: 15. Germline V gives CDR1 SGHTA, CDR2 FQGNSA. CDR3 length: 16 amino acids. As DNA, the CDR3 is TGTGCCAGCACCGGTAGCGTGGCGGGGGGGCCTAACGAGCAGTACTTC. Translated: CASTGSVAGGPNEQYF.